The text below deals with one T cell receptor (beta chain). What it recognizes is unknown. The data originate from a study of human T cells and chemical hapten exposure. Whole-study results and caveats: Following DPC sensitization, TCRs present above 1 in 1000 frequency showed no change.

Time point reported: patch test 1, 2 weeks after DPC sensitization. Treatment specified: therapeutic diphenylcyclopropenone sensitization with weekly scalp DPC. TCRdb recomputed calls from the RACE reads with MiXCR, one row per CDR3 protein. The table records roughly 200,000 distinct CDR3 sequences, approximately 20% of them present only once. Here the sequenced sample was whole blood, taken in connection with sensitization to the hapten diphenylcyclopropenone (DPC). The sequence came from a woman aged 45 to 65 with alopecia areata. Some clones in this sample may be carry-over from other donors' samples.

The CDR3 is CAWSVLIGGEQFF. CDR3 in DNA: TGTGCCTGGAGTGTACTGATCGGTGGTGAGCAGTTCTTC. The chain has TRBV30 and TRBJ2-1; D uncertain. The CDR3 runs to 13 residues. Germline V CDR1 and CDR2: GTSNPN, SVGIG (reference sequence). The V end lost 0 bases, the J end lost 9 bases, and 12 bases lay between the germline ends.